Listed below are T cell receptor beta chains from one sample, sequenced in a study of Ad26.COV2.S vaccination and SARS-CoV-2 variants. TCRdb's copy holds only in-frame clones and misses some; the assay was immunoSEQ multiplex PCR. The sample holds roughly 400,000 clones; roughly 90% are singletons and the top ten take about 1.7%. This specimen consisted of peripheral blood, obtained in a trial of Ad26.COV2.S vaccine versus placebo. Receptor source: a person aged 18-60 years who received the Ad26.COV2.S COVID-19 vaccine or a placebo. Both conserved end residues are part of each CDR3. The D gene is left open where the match is weak. A row's size may be missing; if present it is once, few, many or a size class.

>-|TRBJ1-2|-|TRBV25-1
TGTGCCAGCAAGGGGTTGGTGGACACCATAACAACTAACTATGGCTACACCTTC
CASKGLVDTITTNYGYTF
>-|TRBJ1-5|-|TRBV15
TGTGCCACCAGCATAGGGCTAGGCCAGTTCTATAGCAATCAGCCCCAGCATTTT
CATSIGLGQFYSNQPQHF
>-|TRBJ2-3|-|TRBV10-1
TGCGCCAGCAGTGAGAACGCCCTTGGGCCAGATACGCAGTATTTT
CASSENALGPDTQYF
>once|TRBJ1-5|-|TRBV4-3
TGCGCCAGCAGCCAGGGGGAACCTGGCAATCAGCCCCAGCATTTT
CASSQGEPGNQPQHF
>-|TRBJ1-4|-|TRBV4-3
TGCGCCAGCAGCCAGAGTCGTTGGACACAGAATGAAAAACTGTTTTTT
CASSQSRWTQNEKLFF
>few|TRBJ1-3|-|TRBV24-1
TGTGCCACCAGGGACAGCTCTGGAAACACCATATATTTT
CATRDSSGNTIYF
>-|TRBJ1-2|-|TRBV7-8
TGTGCCAGCAGCTCCGGGGGAGCAATAAGAGATGGCTACACCTTC
CASSSGGAIRDGYTF
>-|TRBJ1-2|-|TRBV30
TGTGCCTGGAGTGTAGGTGGGCCTAGCTATGGCTACACCTTC
CAWSVGGPSYGYTF
>once|TRBJ2-5|-|TRBV9
TGTGCCAGCAGCGTAGTTGGGGGGAGTGCCGAGACCCAGTACTTC
CASSVVGGSAETQYF
>-|TRBJ2-7|-|TRBV29-1
TGCAGCGTGAGGGACGGACGGTGGTTGGGGGAGCAGTACTTC
CSVRDGRWLGEQYF
>-|TRBJ1-5|-|TRBV2
TGTGCCAGCAGTGCCGGGATGGGCAATCAGCCCCAGCATTTT
CASSAGMGNQPQHF
>once|TRBJ2-7|TRBD1|TRBV4-1
TGCGCCAGCAGCCAAGATCGAGGACAGGGGGTTTGGGGGCAGTACTTC
CASSQDRGQGVWGQYF
>-|TRBJ2-3|-|TRBV4-2
TGTGCCAGCAGCCAAAGCTCAGATACGCAGTATTTT
CASSQSSDTQYF
>once|TRBJ2-1|-|TRBV19
TGTGCCAGTAGTATCTATGTTTCCGACCTCAATGAGCAGTTCTTC
CASSIYVSDLNEQFF
>-|TRBJ1-2|-|TRBV29-1
TGCAGCGCCCCGGGGATAGGCGGCTACACCTTC
CSAPGIGGYTF
>-|TRBJ2-3|-|TRBV5-6
TGTGCCAGCAGCTACCGTTTTATGGGCGGTGAATCAGATACGCAGTATTTT
CASSYRFMGGESDTQYF
>-|TRBJ1-5|-|TRBV3-1/TRBV3-2
TGTGCCAGCAGCCAAACGGGGGGGGGAAATCAGCCCCAGCATTTT
CASSQTGGGNQPQHF
>-|TRBJ2-1|-|TRBV2
TGTGCCAGTAGGAGGAGTGGGGCCGGTTACAATGAGCAGTTCTTC
CASRRSGAGYNEQFF
>-|TRBJ1-1|-|TRBV10-3
TGTGCCATCAGTGGTTCCAGACTCGGGAACACTGAAGCTTTCTTT
CAISGSRLGNTEAFF
>-|TRBJ2-1|TRBD1|TRBV9
TGTGCCAGCAGCGTATATGGGACAGCTTACAATGAGCAGTTCTTC
CASSVYGTAYNEQFF
>-|TRBJ2-7|TRBD1|TRBV9
TGTGCCAGCAGCGCTGGGACAGGGACCTACGAGCAGTACTTC
CASSAGTGTYEQYF
>-|TRBJ1-4|TRBD1|TRBV6-1
TGTGCCAGCAGTGAAGGGGACAGGGGGGGTGAAAAACTGTTTTTT
CASSEGDRGGEKLFF
>-|TRBJ1-2|-|TRBV30
TGTGCCTGGAGTCTACAAGCACGGGCTGGCTACACCTTC
CAWSLQARAGYTF
>once|TRBJ2-5|-|TRBV27
TGTGCCAGCAGTTTAACAAGAAACCAAGAGACCCAGTACTTC
CASSLTRNQETQYF
>-|TRBJ1-6|-|TRBV19
TGTGCCAGTAGTCTCCGCGGGGAGGGACGAAGTTCCTATAATTCACCCCTCCACTTT
CASSLRGEGRSSYNSPLHF
>-|TRBJ1-2|-|TRBV5-4
TGTGCCAGCAGCTGGGTGGGGACGAGTAAGGATGGCTACACCTTC
CASSWVGTSKDGYTF
>-|TRBJ1-5|TRBD1|TRBV2
TGTGCCAGCAGTGCGCAGGGGGCCTATCAGCCCCAGCATTTT
CASSAQGAYQPQHF